Listed below are T cell receptor beta chains from one sample, sequenced in a study of shared clonotypes between healthy human individuals. The method was immunoSEQ multiplex PCR; TCRdb's version includes in-frame clones alone and lacks a portion of them. This sample has fewer than 3 million clones, with 85% to 95% found just once. Sequencing was performed on naive CD4+ T cells from PBMCs. These receptors all stem from a young man in good health. Some clones in this sample may be carry-over from other donors' samples. Each CDR3 is given with its conserved first and last residue. D genes are given only for firm matches. The size of a clone is reported for some rows only, either as once, few or many, or as a class for expanded clones.

TRBJ1-6 NA NA TRBV11-2 CASSLQGGLNSPLHF TGTGCCAGCAGCTTACAAGGGGGGTTAAATTCACCCCTCCACTTT
TRBJ1-5 TRBD1 NA TRBV28 CAKRRGQGARDHQPQHF TGTGCCAAGAGGCGCGGACAGGGGGCAAGGGACCATCAGCCCCAGCATTTT
TRBJ1-5 TRBD1 NA TRBV29-1 CSVVARGRQPQHF TGCAGCGTTGTGGCCAGGGGGAGGCAGCCCCAGCATTTT
TRBJ2-7 NA NA TRBV7-2 CASSLEGTALYEQYF TGTGCCAGCAGCTTAGAAGGGACCGCGCTCTACGAGCAGTACTTC
TRBJ2-2 NA NA TRBV15 CATGQRGTINTGELFF TGTGCCACCGGGCAAAGAGGGACAATTAACACCGGGGAGCTGTTTTTT
TRBJ2-5 NA NA TRBV7-6 CASTATAQETQYF TGTGCCAGCACCGCGACAGCCCAAGAGACCCAGTACTTC
TRBJ2-3 NA once TRBV7-6 CASSPVRGGDTQYF TGTGCCAGCAGCCCCGTCCGGGGTGGGGATACGCAGTATTTT
TRBJ1-4 NA NA TRBV29-1 CSVRLRRGEKLFF TGCAGCGTCCGGTTGCGGAGGGGTGAAAAACTGTTTTTT
TRBJ1-2 NA NA TRBV6-5 CASSYAGGHYGYTF TGTGCCAGCAGTTACGCGGGCGGGCACTATGGCTACACCTTC
TRBJ1-2 NA NA TRBV18 CASSPLGGQNYGYTF TGTGCCAGCTCACCCCTCGGGGGCCAAAACTATGGCTACACCTTC